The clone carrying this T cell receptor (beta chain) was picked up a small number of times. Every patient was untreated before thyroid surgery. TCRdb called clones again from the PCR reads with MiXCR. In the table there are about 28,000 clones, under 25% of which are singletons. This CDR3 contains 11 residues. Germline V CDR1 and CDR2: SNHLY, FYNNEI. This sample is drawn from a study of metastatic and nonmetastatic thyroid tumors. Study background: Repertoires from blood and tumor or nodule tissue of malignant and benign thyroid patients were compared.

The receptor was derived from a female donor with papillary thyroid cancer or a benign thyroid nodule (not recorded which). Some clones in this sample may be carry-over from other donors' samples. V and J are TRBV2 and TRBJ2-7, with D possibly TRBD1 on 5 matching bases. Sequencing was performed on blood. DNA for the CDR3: TGTCCAACTCTCAGGGCAAACGAGCAGTACTTC. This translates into CPTLRANEQYF.